Following are 24 T cell receptor beta chains from one sample sequenced in a study of spatial heterogeneity in lung cancer. Each CDR3 protein gets one entry after TCRdb re-called the 5' RACE reads with MiXCR. The sample carries 25,000 or so distinct CDR3 sequences, less than 3.5% recorded once. Regarding time point: sample taken at primary tumor resection. Without sorting, whole RNA was sequenced from tumor, nontumor lung or frozen PBMC. Source: PBMCs, taken at surgery. Receptors originate from a female donor with early-stage non-small cell lung cancer.

There are many counts of this clonotype. The rearrangement links TRBV9 to TRBJ1-6; D is uncertain. The CDR3 is made up of 17 amino acids. Germline V gene lookup returns CDR1 SGDLS and CDR2 YYNGEE. The V end lost 4 bases, the J end lost 9 bases, and 23 bases lay between the germline ends. In DNA, the CDR3 is TGTGCCAGCAGCCCTCAAGATATGACGCCCCGGGGTTCACCCCTCCACTTT. Amino acid sequence: CASSPQDMTPRGSPLHF.

This clonotype was picked up many times. This sequence joins TRBV7-2 and TRBJ2-1, with TRBD1 matching over 7 bases. Germline V lookup: CDR1 SGHTA, CDR2 FQGNSA. The CDR3 loop spans 16 amino acids. Losses at the gene ends were 5 bases for V and 8 bases for J; bases not matched to a gene: 15. The CDR3 loop reads CASSVGRNRGLDEQFF. CDR3 coding DNA: TGTGCCAGCAGCGTGGGAAGAAACAGGGGATTGGATGAGCAGTTCTTC.

This clonotype showed up many times. The V and J genes are TRBV5-1 and TRBJ1-2; TRBD1 aligns across 9 bases. Germline V gene sequence: CDR1 SGHRS, CDR2 YFSETQ. CDR3 size: 13 residues. Germline trimming cut 4 bases from V and 6 bases from J; bases unmatched to any gene: 4. The CDR3 here is CASSQGQGNGYTF. The CDR3 bases are TGCGCCAGCAGCCAAGGACAGGGGAATGGCTACACCTTC.

The sample holds many counts of this clonotype. This sequence joins TRBV5-6 and TRBJ2-3; D tentatively fits TRBD1 or TRBD2 (5 bases each). The germline CDR1 and CDR2 sequences are SGHDT and YYEEEE. This CDR3 has 17 residues. V lost 3 bases and J 6 bases, leaving 23 bases between the germline ends. Here the CDR3 reads CASSSPYPRAGWDTQYF. In DNA form, the CDR3 reads TGTGCCAGCAGCTCCCCATACCCCAGGGCGGGTTGGGATACGCAGTATTTT.

The chain is built from TRBV7-2 and TRBJ2-2, with TRBD2 matching over 8 bases. Trimming removed 1 base from V and 5 bases from J; junction bases left unmatched: 6. Germline CDR1 reads SGHTA; CDR2 reads FQGNSA. The CDR3 contains 16 residues. CDR3 DNA: TGTGCCAGCAGCTTAGACGGGAGGGCCGGGACCGGGGAGCTGTTTTTT. Its translation is CASSLDGRAGTGELFF.

This clonotype has ten or more counts. The J gene is TRBJ2-1, the V gene TRBV4-1; a weak D match, TRBD1 (5 bases). Trimming pared 0 bases from V and 4 bases from J, leaving 13 bases between. The CDR3 is 16 residues long. CDR1 and CDR2 from the germline V gene are MGHRA and YSYEKL. The chain's CDR3 is CASSQDGRVVYNEQFF. In nucleotides, the CDR3 is TGCGCCAGCAGCCAAGATGGCAGGGTCGTGTACAATGAGCAGTTCTTC.

This clonotype was counted many times. The rearrangement uses TRBV28 and TRBJ2-3, with 16 positions matching TRBD2. Germline-derived CDR1 and CDR2 are MDHEN and SYDVKM. Trimming removed 4 bases from V and 1 base from J; junction bases left unmatched: 5. The CDR3 length is 18 residues. The CDR3 bases are TGTGCCAGCAGTTCGGGGACTAGCGGGAGGGCTGGCACAGATACGCAGTATTTT. As protein: CASSSGTSGRAGTDTQYF.

This clonotype was detected many times. This chain links TRBV18 with TRBJ2-6, with 9 positions matching TRBD1. This CDR3 region has 18 residues. The V segment lost 0 bases and the J segment 0 bases; nucleotides outside the gene matches: 3. Germline-derived CDR1 and CDR2 are KGHSH and LQKENI. The CDR3 sequence is CASSPPGQGLSGANVLTF. The DNA for the CDR3 is TGTGCCAGCTCACCACCGGGACAGGGCCTCTCTGGGGCCAACGTCCTGACTTTC.

There are many counts of this clonotype. The chain is built from TRBV9 and TRBJ1-2; D is undetermined. Germline V CDR1 and CDR2: SGDLS, YYNGEE. V was clipped by 0 bases and J by 14 bases, with 11 bases between them. The CDR3 totals 11 residues. The DNA for the CDR3 is TGTGCCAGCAGCGTAGGGGTGAAAGTTACCTTC. Its translation: CASSVGVKVTF.

This clonotype appeared many times. The V gene is TRBV12-3 or TRBV12-4, the J gene TRBJ2-2, with D tentatively TRBD1 or TRBD2 (5 bases each). V was trimmed by 3 bases and J by 7 bases, leaving 12 bases between them. This CDR3 is built from 14 residues. CDR3 in amino acids: CASSFGDPVGELFF. The CDR3 region has the DNA TGTGCCAGCAGTTTCGGGGACCCCGTCGGGGAGCTGTTTTTT.

This clonotype is medium-sized (0.01 to 0.1%) by share. The rearrangement joins TRBV29-1 to TRBJ1-2; D remains unclear. Germline-derived CDR1 and CDR2 are SQVTM and ANQGSEA. Trimming shortened V by 4 bases and J by 11 bases, and 14 bases separated the two germline ends. The CDR3 sequence is 11 residues long. The CDR3 protein is CSVADRIGYTF. CDR3 nucleotide sequence: TGCAGCGTTGCGGACCGCATCGGTTACACCTTC.

This clonotype was counted ten times or more. The chain employs TRBV5-1 and TRBJ2-5; 8 bases are a match to TRBD1. CDR3 size: 13 residues. Germline V gene lookup returns CDR1 SGHRS and CDR2 YFSETQ. Unmatched junction bases numbered 4, after V lost 4 bases and J lost 5 bases. As DNA, the CDR3 is TGCGCCAGCAGCCCGGACAGGGCCGAGACCCAGTACTTC. As protein: CASSPDRAETQYF.

This clonotype was detected ten times or more. DNA for the CDR3: TGTGCCAGCAGGCCGACGGTCTCCGGGGGAGAGCAGTACTTC. Protein sequence: CASRPTVSGGEQYF. The V and J genes are TRBV6-6 and TRBJ2-7; perhaps TRBD2 as D (6 bases). Per the germline V gene, CDR1 is MNHNY and CDR2 is SVGAGI (reference sequence). V gave up 6 bases and J gave up 7 bases, with 19 bases separating them. The length of the CDR3 is 14 residues.

The chain recombines TRBV19 with TRBJ2-1; 10 positions agree with TRBD1. After removal of 3 bases from V and 2 bases from J, the junction contained 10 bases not matched to a gene. Germline-derived CDR1 and CDR2 are LNHDA and SQIVND (reference sequence). CDR3 length equals 18 residues. The CDR3 DNA follows: TGTGCCAGTAGTATGGGACAGGGGTATTCTGGCCCCTACAATGAGCAGTTCTTC. Protein: CASSMGQGYSGPYNEQFF.

This clonotype was detected many times. The V gene is TRBV11-3, the J gene TRBJ2-2; D is perhaps TRBD1 or TRBD2 (5 bases each). Germline CDR1 SGHNT, CDR2 YENEEA. The CDR3 extends over 13 amino acids. The V gene lost 4 bases and the J gene lost 8 bases, with 11 bases spanning the gap. The DNA of the CDR3 is TGTGCCAGCAGCTCCAGGGACCCAGGGGAGCTGTTTTTT. Its translation is CASSSRDPGELFF.

This clonotype was seen repeatedly, ten times or more. The rearrangement links TRBV6-2 or TRBV6-3 to TRBJ1-5, with a weak D call TRBD1 (6 bases). This CDR3 is built from 18 residues. Trimming shortened V by 4 bases and J by 5 bases, and 24 bases separated the two germline ends. Germline-derived CDR1 and CDR2 are MNHEY and SVGEGT. DNA of the CDR3: TGTGCCAGCAGTTTACGTCTTTATCAGGGGTTCTTAGATCAGCCCCAGCATTTT. This translates into CASSLRLYQGFLDQPQHF.

This clonotype came up many times. The V call is TRBV2, the J call TRBJ2-7; D is undetermined. The CDR3 covers 15 residues. Germline lookup yields CDR1 SNHLY and CDR2 FYNNEI. V was shortened by 5 bases and J by 2 bases, with 16 bases between the two germline ends. The CDR3 region has the DNA TGTGCCAGCAGTTCCCCACATGAAATGGCCTACGAGCAGTACTTC. Amino acid sequence: CASSSPHEMAYEQYF.

The table lists this clonotype with many counts. This sequence joins TRBV12-3 or TRBV12-4 and TRBJ2-1, with a tentative D call TRBD2 (5 bases). Trimming left V 3 bases short and J 4 bases short, with 10 bases between. This CDR3 has 14 amino acids. CDR3 loop: CASSFATTYNEQFF. CDR3 bases: TGTGCCAGCAGTTTTGCGACTACTTACAATGAGCAGTTCTTC.

In this sample, this clonotype turned up many times. J is TRBJ2-2 and V is TRBV4-1; D is undetermined. V lost 2 bases to trimming and J lost 4 bases, with 11 bases between them. CDR3 size: 15 residues. The germline V gene has CDR1 MGHRA and CDR2 YSYEKL. For the CDR3, the DNA is TGCGCCAGCAGCCAAACGTTTACAGCCACCGGGGAGCTGTTTTTT. Its protein product is CASSQTFTATGELFF.

This rearrangement joins TRBV7-2 to TRBJ1-1, with 7 bases aligning to TRBD1. CDR1 SGHTA and CDR2 FQGNSA come from the germline V gene. The trim removed 6 bases at V and 5 bases at J, leaving 12 bases unmatched. This CDR3 has 15 amino acids. The CDR3 bases are TGTGCCAGCAGGAATCCTTACAGGGGTCGGACTGAAGCTTTCTTT. Translated, it gives CASRNPYRGRTEAFF.

This clonotype was seen repeatedly, ten times or more. The chain joins TRBV29-1 to TRBJ2-1, with D perhaps matching TRBD1 or TRBD2 (6 bases each). The ends were cut back, 7 bases at V and 5 bases at J, with 15 bases in the middle. Germline V gene lookup returns CDR1 SQVTM and CDR2 ANQGSEA. The CDR3 totals 13 residues. In nucleotides, the CDR3 is TGCAGCGCCTCGACGGGGGCGGACAATGAGCAGTTCTTC. It codes for CSASTGADNEQFF.

This clonotype was observed many times. The V gene is TRBV9, the J gene TRBJ2-1, with TRBD2 matching 10 bases. Germline CDR1 is SGDLS and CDR2 is YYNGEE. Trimming cost V 3 bases and J 7 bases; bases outside gene matches: 10. The length of the CDR3 is 16 residues. The CDR3 loop is CASSGGLAGANNEQFF. The CDR3 DNA reads as TGTGCCAGCAGCGGAGGGCTAGCGGGAGCCAATAATGAGCAGTTCTTC. Together with reference TRBV9 and TRBJ2-1, the CDR3 gives the full variable domain: DSGVTQTPKHLITATGQRVTLRCSPRSGDLSVYWYQQSLDQGLQFLIQYYNGEERAKGNILERFSAQQFPDLHSELNLSSLELGDSALYFCASSGGLAGANNEQFFGPGTRLTVL.

At least ten counts were recorded for this clonotype. This chain connects TRBV15 to TRBJ1-1; D remains ambiguous. Trimming cost V 0 bases and J 6 bases, with 17 bases left between them. Germline values: CDR1 LNHNV, CDR2 YYDKDF (reference sequence). This CDR3 is built from 16 residues. The CDR3 loop is CATSRDLLEQGPEAFF. Written as DNA, the CDR3 is TGTGCCACCAGCAGAGATCTGCTAGAGCAAGGTCCTGAAGCTTTCTTT. The variable domain in full, with the rest retrieved from reference TRBV15 and TRBJ1-1, is DAMVIQNPRYQVTQFGKPVTLSCSQTLNHNVMYWYQQKSSQAPKLLFHYYDKDFNNEADTPDNFQSRRPNTSFCFLDIRSPGLGDTAMYLCATSRDLLEQGPEAFFGQGTRLTVV.

This clonotype appeared many times. The chain combines TRBV5-1 with TRBJ1-1; 7 bases match TRBD1. V dropped 4 bases and J dropped 1; count of bases not matched to a gene: 7. The CDR3 spans 15 residues. Germline V gene data show CDR1 as SGHRS and CDR2 as YFSETQ. CDR3 DNA sequence: TGCGCCAGCAGCCCGCTTAGACAGGGGAACACTGAAGCTTTCTTT. This codes for CASSPLRQGNTEAFF.